Below are 20 T cell receptor beta chains sequenced from a single sample in a study of human T cells and chemical hapten exposure. One entry per CDR3 protein results from TCRdb running MiXCR on the RACE reads. Of roughly 120,000 distinct CDR3 sequences listed, roughly an eighth are singletons. Time point here: patch test 1, 2 weeks after DPC sensitization. The treatment denotes: therapeutic diphenylcyclopropenone sensitization with weekly scalp DPC. This material consisted of whole blood, taken in connection with sensitization to the hapten diphenylcyclopropenone (DPC). The origin of the receptors is a young man with alopecia areata. Some clones in this sample may be carry-over from other donors' samples.

This clonotype was seen more than once but under ten times. V and J are TRBV20-1 and TRBJ2-4, with D unclear. The germline gives CDR1 DFQATT, CDR2 SNEGSKA (reference sequence). Trimming removed 4 bases from V and 0 bases from J, with 7 bases in between. CDR3 length: 13 residues. This CDR3 is CSATVLAKNIQYF. CDR3 DNA sequence: TGCAGTGCTACCGTGCTAGCCAAAAACATTCAGTACTTC.

This clonotype turned up a few times. The chain uses TRBV11-3 and TRBJ1-3; weak D call: TRBD1 (5 bases). CDR1 is SGHNT and CDR2 is YENEEA in the germline V gene. V lost 5 bases, J lost 1 base, and 15 bases lay in between. CDR3 length: 16 amino acids. The CDR3 protein is CASSKDRTGSGNTIYF. CDR3 sequence (DNA): TGTGCCAGCAGCAAAGACAGAACCGGTTCTGGAAACACCATATATTTT.

This clonotype was observed a handful of times. The J gene is TRBJ2-3, the V gene TRBV27; 9 bases line up with TRBD1. The CDR3 is 15 amino acids. With 3 bases clipped from V and 5 bases from J, the junction kept 6 bases outside the gene matches. CDR1 is MNHEY, CDR2 SMNVEV, per germline (reference sequence). The CDR3 spells CASSFQGQGLDTQYF. In nucleotides, the CDR3 is TGTGCCAGCAGTTTCCAGGGACAGGGACTAGATACGCAGTATTTT.

The chain joins TRBV11-2 to TRBJ2-7; TRBD1 might be the D (5 bases). Trimming removed 1 base at V and 1 base at J, with 11 bases between. This CDR3 region has 15 residues. Looked up from germline, CDR1 is SGHAT and CDR2 is FQNNGV. This CDR3 reads CASSLVQGPSYEQYV. The CDR3 nucleotides are TGTGCCAGCAGCTTAGTCCAGGGTCCTTCCTACGAGCAGTACGTC.

This clonotype has a count of ten or more. The V call is TRBV9, the J call TRBJ2-7, with 7 nucleotides matching TRBD1. The CDR3 is 16 residues long. Per the germline V gene, CDR1 is SGDLS and CDR2 is YYNGEE. V lost 0 bases, J lost 0 bases, and 6 bases stayed unmatched. CDR3 residues: CASSVAYPGGSYEQYV. The DNA of the CDR3 is TGTGCCAGCAGCGTAGCTTACCCAGGGGGCTCCTACGAGCAGTACGTC.

The chain couples TRBV4-2 to TRBJ1-1; D perhaps matches TRBD1 (6 bases). Per the germline V gene, CDR1 is LGHNA and CDR2 is YNFKEQ. Trimming removed 1 base at V and 4 bases at J, with 13 bases between. This CDR3 has 15 residues. CDR3 protein: CASSQGEGGSTEAFF. The CDR3 coding sequence is TGTGCCAGCAGCCAAGGGGAGGGGGGAAGCACTGAAGCTTTCTTT.

V gene TRBV7-9 combines with J gene TRBJ2-5; maybe TRBD1 (6 bases). CDR1 and CDR2 from the germline V gene are SEHNR and FQNEAQ (reference sequence). Trimming removed 4 bases from V and 1 base from J, with 16 bases in between. The length of the CDR3 is 16 residues. DNA of the CDR3: TGTGCCAGCAGCTCACAGAACAGGGCACCCCAAGAGACCCAGTACTTC. The encoded protein is CASSSQNRAPQETQYF.

The rearrangement joins TRBV7-3 to TRBJ1-1; D unresolved. Germline assignment: CDR1 SGHTA and CDR2 FQGTGA. Trimming left V 4 bases short and J 3 bases short, with 9 bases between. The CDR3 spans 13 residues. The CDR3 DNA reads TGTGCCAGCAGCTCCCGGCCTGACACTGAAGCTTTCTTT. This codes for CASSSRPDTEAFF.

The V gene is TRBV7-9, the J gene TRBJ2-3; D may be TRBD2 (6 bases). Trimming shortened V by 1 base and J by 15 bases, and 14 bases separated the two germline ends. Germline values: CDR1 SEHNR, CDR2 FQNEAQ (reference sequence). The CDR3 sequence is 12 residues long. DNA for the CDR3: TGTGCCAGCAGCTTAGTTCCAGGGAGGATATATTTT. Its protein is CASSLVPGRIYF. The full variable domain, its missing parts supplied by reference TRBV7-9 and TRBJ2-3, is DTGVSQNPRHKITKRGQNVTFRCDPISEHNRLYWYRQTLGQGPEFLTYFQNEAQLEKSRLLSDRFSAERPKGSFSTLEIQRTEQGDSAMYLCASSLVPGRIYFGPGTRLTVL.

This chain connects TRBV7-6 to TRBJ2-1, with a possible D match to TRBD1 (6 bases). The CDR3 is 14 residues long. Germline V CDR1 and CDR2: SGHVS, FNYEAQ. Trimming cost V 4 bases and J 4 bases, with 11 bases left between them. This CDR3 reads CASSSTRGYNEQFF. Written as DNA, the CDR3 is TGTGCCAGCAGCTCCACAAGGGGGTACAATGAGCAGTTCTTC.

V is TRBV7-9 and J is TRBJ1-5; D unclear. The V and J ends lost 3 bases and 0 bases respectively, with 6 bases between them. Germline V gene sequence: CDR1 SEHNR, CDR2 FQNEAQ (reference sequence). The CDR3 consists of 14 residues. This CDR3 is CASSFENSNQPQHF. The CDR3 nucleotides read TGTGCCAGCAGCTTCGAGAATAGCAATCAGCCCCAGCATTTT.

The chain joins TRBV4-3 to TRBJ2-3; 7 bases fit TRBD2. The junction had 2 bases not matched to a gene; V was cut back by 6 bases and J by 5 bases. CDR1 LGHNA and CDR2 YSLEER come from the germline V gene. The CDR3 has 12 residues. The CDR3 DNA follows: TGCGCCAGCAGTTGGGGGGGAGATACGCAGTATTTT. This encodes CASSWGGDTQYF.

This clonotype has only a few counts. This chain connects TRBV20-1 to TRBJ2-2, with 12 nucleotides matching TRBD2. V dropped 0 bases and J dropped 8; count of bases not matched to a gene: 4. This CDR3 spans 15 amino acids. CDR1 DFQATT and CDR2 SNEGSKA come from the germline V gene (reference sequence). CDR3 amino acids: CSARDPGTSGGELFF. The CDR3 DNA is TGCAGTGCTAGAGACCCCGGGACTAGCGGGGGGGAGCTGTTTTTT.

The chain links TRBV24-1 to TRBJ1-5, with TRBD1 matching over 7 bases. CDR1 is KGHDR and CDR2 is SFDVKD in the germline V gene. Unmatched junction bases numbered 7, after V lost 3 bases and J lost 3 bases. This CDR3 comprises 16 residues. The CDR3 here is CATSDGGQPNNQPQHF. CDR3 in DNA: TGTGCCACCAGTGATGGGGGACAGCCAAACAATCAGCCCCAGCATTTT.

Many counts were recorded for this clonotype. This chain uses TRBV5-6 with TRBJ1-2; D ambiguous. Germline assignment: CDR1 SGHDT and CDR2 YYEEEE. V gave up 2 bases and J gave up 4 bases, with 6 bases separating them. This CDR3 spans 12 amino acids. The CDR3 reads CASSFDPYGYTF. CDR3 in DNA: TGTGCCAGCAGCTTTGACCCCTATGGCTACACCTTC.

The J gene is TRBJ1-1, the V gene TRBV9; D uncertain. Germline loops: CDR1 SGDLS, CDR2 YYNGEE. V was cut by 2 bases and J by 0 bases, with 5 bases left in between. This CDR3 contains 13 residues. CDR3 nucleotide sequence: TGTGCCAGCAGCGTGCCGGTGAACACTGAAGCTTTCTTT. This gives the protein CASSVPVNTEAFF.

The chain couples TRBV27 to TRBJ2-2; D remains ambiguous. Trimming took off 9 bases at V and 2 bases at J, with 13 bases between the two ends. Germline values: CDR1 MNHEY, CDR2 SMNVEV (reference sequence). This CDR3 has 14 amino acids. CDR3: CASRVGLNTGELFF. DNA of the CDR3: TGTGCCAGTAGGGTAGGGCTAAACACCGGGGAGCTGTTTTTT.

This clonotype has only a few counts. The CDR3 loop is CASMGLAGAETQYF. CDR3 sequence (DNA): TGTGCCAGCATGGGACTAGCGGGGGCAGAGACCCAGTACTTC. The chain links TRBV2 to TRBJ2-5, with TRBD2 matching over 14 bases. CDR3 length equals 14 residues. The germline V gene encodes CDR1 SNHLY and CDR2 FYNNEI. Trimming cost V 7 bases and J 4 bases; bases outside gene matches: 2.

As for this clonotype: The junction does not match germline at one end; this may be a read error. The V gene is TRBV12-3 or TRBV12-4, the J gene TRBJ2-1; maybe TRBD1 (6 bases). CDR3 size: 17 residues. The CDR3 spells CASSAGTPFRAVNGQFF. Written as DNA, the CDR3 is TGTGCCAGCAGTGCCGGGACACCATTTAGGGCGGTCAATGGGCAGTTCTTC.

The rearrangement joins TRBV5-1 to TRBJ2-1; D is perhaps TRBD1 or TRBD2 (6 bases each). The germline V and J ends were trimmed by 4 bases and 0 bases, with 20 bases remaining between them. This CDR3 region has 18 residues. In germline, CDR1 is SGHRS, CDR2 YFSETQ. The CDR3 here is CASSPNRGALSSYNEQFF. Written as DNA, the CDR3 is TGCGCCAGCAGCCCCAATAGGGGGGCTTTGAGCTCCTACAATGAGCAGTTCTTC.